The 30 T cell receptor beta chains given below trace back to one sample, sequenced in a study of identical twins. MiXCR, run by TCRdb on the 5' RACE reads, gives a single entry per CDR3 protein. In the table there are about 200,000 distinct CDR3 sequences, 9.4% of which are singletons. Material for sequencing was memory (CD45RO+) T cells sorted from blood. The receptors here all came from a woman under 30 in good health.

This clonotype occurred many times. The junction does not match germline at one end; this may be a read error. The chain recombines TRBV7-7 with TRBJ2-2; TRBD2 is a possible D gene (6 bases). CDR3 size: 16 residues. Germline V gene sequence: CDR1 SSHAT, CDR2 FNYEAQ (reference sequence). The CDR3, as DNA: TGTGCTAGCAGCGAGACCCGGGGGACGAACACCGGGGAGCTGTTTTTT. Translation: CASSETRGTNTGELFF.

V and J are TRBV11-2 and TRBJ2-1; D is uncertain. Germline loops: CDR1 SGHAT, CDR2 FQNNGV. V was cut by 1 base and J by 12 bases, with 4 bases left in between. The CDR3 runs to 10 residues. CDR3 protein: CASSLVRQFF. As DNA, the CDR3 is TGTGCCAGCAGCTTAGTCCGGCAGTTCTTC.

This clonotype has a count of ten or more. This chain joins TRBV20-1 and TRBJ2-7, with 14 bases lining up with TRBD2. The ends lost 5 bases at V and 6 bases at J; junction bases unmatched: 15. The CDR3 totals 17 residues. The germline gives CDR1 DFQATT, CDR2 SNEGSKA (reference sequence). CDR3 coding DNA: TGCAGTGCTGCCAACCTTGGGACTAGCGGGAGAGGCGGCGAGCAGTACTTC. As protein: CSAANLGTSGRGGEQYF.

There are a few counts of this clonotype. The CDR3 DNA sequence: TGTGCCAGCAGGGGGAACAGGGGGGACACCGGGGAGCTGTTTTTT. Translation: CASRGNRGDTGELFF. The V and J genes are TRBV12-3 or TRBV12-4 and TRBJ2-2; 8 bases map to TRBD1. After removal of 6 bases from V and 3 bases from J, the junction contained 6 bases not matched to a gene. The CDR3 spans 15 residues.

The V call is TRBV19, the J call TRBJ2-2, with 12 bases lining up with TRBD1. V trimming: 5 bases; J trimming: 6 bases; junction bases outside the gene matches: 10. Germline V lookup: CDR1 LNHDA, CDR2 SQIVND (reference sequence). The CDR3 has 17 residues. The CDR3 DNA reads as TGTGCCAGTAGTCCACCCCGGGACAGGGGGCTGGCCGGGGAGCTGTTTTTT. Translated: CASSPPRDRGLAGELFF.

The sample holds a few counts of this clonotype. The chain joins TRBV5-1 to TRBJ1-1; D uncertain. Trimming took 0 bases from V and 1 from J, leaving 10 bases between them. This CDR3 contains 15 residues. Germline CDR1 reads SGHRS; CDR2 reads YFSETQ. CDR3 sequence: CASSLGLKKNTEAFF. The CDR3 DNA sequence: TGCGCCAGCAGCTTGGGGCTCAAGAAGAACACTGAAGCTTTCTTT.

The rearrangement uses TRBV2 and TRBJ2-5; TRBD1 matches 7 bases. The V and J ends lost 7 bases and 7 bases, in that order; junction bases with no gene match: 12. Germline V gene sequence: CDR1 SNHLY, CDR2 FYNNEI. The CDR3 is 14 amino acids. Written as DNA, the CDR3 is TGTGCCAGCAAACGACAGGGTGGGACGGGGACCCAGTACTTC. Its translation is CASKRQGGTGTQYF.

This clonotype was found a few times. The CDR3 is CSARGLGVASLNEQFF. The CDR3 nucleotides are TGCAGTGCTAGAGGTCTCGGAGTAGCGAGCCTTAATGAGCAGTTCTTC. The V call is TRBV20-1, the J call TRBJ2-1; tentatively, D is TRBD2 (5 bases). This CDR3 has 16 amino acids. Germline CDR1 is DFQATT and CDR2 is SNEGSKA (reference sequence). V was cut by 1 base and J by 7 bases, with 20 bases left in between.

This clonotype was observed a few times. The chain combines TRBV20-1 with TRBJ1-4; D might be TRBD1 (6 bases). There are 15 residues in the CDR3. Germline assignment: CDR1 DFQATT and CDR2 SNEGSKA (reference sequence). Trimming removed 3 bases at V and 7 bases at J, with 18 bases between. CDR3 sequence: CSARHLQGSSEKLFF. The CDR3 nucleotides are TGCAGTGCTAGGCACCTACAGGGTAGCTCTGAAAAACTGTTTTTT.

CDR3 loop: CASSLQPSGSTGELFF. The DNA of the CDR3 is TGTGCCAGCAGCTTGCAACCGAGCGGGAGTACCGGGGAGCTGTTTTTT. The chain employs TRBV7-2 and TRBJ2-2; the match to TRBD2 covers 8 bases. There are 16 residues in the CDR3. V shed 3 bases and J 5 bases; nucleotides not matched to a gene: 8. In germline, CDR1 is SGHTA, CDR2 FQGNSA. Filled out from reference TRBV7-2 and TRBJ2-2, the complete variable domain reads GAGVSQSPSNKVTEKGKDVELRCDPISGHTALYWYRQSLGQGLEFLIYFQGNSAPDKSGLPSDRFSAERTGGSVSTLTIQRTQQEDSAVYLCASSLQPSGSTGELFFGEGSRLTVL.

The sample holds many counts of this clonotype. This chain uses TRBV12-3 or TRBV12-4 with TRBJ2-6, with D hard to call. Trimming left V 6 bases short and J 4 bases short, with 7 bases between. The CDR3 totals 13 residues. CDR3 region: CASRATGANVLTF. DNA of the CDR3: TGTGCCAGCAGGGCGACCGGGGCCAACGTCCTGACTTTC.

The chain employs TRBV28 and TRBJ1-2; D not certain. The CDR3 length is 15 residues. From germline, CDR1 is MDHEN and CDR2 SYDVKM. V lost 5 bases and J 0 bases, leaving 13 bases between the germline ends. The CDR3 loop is CASSDAGPSNYGYTF. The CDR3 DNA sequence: TGTGCCAGCAGTGATGCGGGCCCTTCTAACTATGGCTACACCTTC.

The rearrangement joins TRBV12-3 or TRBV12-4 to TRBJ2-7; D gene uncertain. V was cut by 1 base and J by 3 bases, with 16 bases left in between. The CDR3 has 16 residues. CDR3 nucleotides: TGTGCCAGCAGTTTAGGGTTTGGATCCTTGGGCTACGAGCAGTACTTC. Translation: CASSLGFGSLGYEQYF.

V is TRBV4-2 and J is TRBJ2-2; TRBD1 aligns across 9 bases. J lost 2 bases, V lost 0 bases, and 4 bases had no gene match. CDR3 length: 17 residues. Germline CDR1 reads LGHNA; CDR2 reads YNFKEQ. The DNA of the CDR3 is TGTGCCAGCAGCCAAGAAAGGACAGGGGCCAACACCGGGGAGCTGTTTTTT. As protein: CASSQERTGANTGELFF.

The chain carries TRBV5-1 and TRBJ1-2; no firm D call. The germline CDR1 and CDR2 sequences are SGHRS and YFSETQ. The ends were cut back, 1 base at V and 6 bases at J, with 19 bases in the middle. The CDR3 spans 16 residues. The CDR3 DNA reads TGCGCCAGCAGCTTGCACAGATTCACTCAAGGAGATGGCTACACCTTC. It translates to CASSLHRFTQGDGYTF.

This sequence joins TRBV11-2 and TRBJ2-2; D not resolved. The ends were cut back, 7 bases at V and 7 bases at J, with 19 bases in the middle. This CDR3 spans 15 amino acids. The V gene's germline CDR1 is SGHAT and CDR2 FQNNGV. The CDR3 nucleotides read TGTGCCAGCATCCCTTTTTCCCGACAAGACGGGGAGCTGTTTTTT. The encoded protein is CASIPFSRQDGELFF.

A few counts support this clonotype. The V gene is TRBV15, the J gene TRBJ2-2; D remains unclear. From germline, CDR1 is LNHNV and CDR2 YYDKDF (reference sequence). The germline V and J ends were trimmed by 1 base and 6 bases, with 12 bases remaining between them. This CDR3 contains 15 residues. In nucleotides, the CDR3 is TGTGCCACCAGCAGAGCGCCTCCCGCCGCCGGGGAGCTGTTTTTT. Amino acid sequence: CATSRAPPAAGELFF.

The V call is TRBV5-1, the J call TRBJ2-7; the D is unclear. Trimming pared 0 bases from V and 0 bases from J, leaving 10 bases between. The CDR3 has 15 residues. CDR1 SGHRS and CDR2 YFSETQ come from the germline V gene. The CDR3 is CASSLAGTLSYEQYF. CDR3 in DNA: TGCGCCAGCAGCTTGGCCGGCACCCTCTCCTACGAGCAGTACTTC.

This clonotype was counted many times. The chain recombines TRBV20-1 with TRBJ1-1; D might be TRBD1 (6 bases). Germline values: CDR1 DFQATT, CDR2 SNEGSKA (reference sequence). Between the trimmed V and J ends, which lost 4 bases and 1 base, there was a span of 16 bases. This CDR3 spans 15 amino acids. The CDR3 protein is CSAKVAQGPNTEAFF. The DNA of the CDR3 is TGCAGTGCTAAGGTTGCACAGGGTCCGAACACTGAAGCTTTCTTT.

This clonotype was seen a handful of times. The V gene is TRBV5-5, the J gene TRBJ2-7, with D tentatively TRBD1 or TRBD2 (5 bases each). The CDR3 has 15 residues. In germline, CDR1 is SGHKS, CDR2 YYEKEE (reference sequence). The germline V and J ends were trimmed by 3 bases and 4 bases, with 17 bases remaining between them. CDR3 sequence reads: CASSWSGAAEYEQYF. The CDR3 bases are TGTGCCAGCAGCTGGTCCGGGGCCGCCGAATACGAGCAGTACTTC. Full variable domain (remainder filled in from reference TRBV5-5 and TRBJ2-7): DAGVTQSPTHLIKTRGQQVTLRCSPISGHKSVSWYQQVLGQGPQFIFQYYEKEERGRGNFPDRFSARQFPNYSSELNVNALLLGDSALYLCASSWSGAAEYEQYFGPGTRLTVT.

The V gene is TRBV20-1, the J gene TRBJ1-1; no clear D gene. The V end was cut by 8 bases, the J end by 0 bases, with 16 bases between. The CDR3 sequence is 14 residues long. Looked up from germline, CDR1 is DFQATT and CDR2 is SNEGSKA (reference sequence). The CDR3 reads CSQFRMPVNTEAFF. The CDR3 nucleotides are TGCAGTCAATTTCGTATGCCAGTGAACACTGAAGCTTTCTTT.

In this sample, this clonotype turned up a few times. CDR3 coding DNA: TGTGCCAGCAGCCTCCGCCACTCAGATACGCAGTATTTT. It specifies CASSLRHSDTQYF. This chain joins TRBV3-1 and TRBJ2-3; D unresolved. The V gene's germline CDR1 is LGHDT and CDR2 YNNKEL (reference sequence). Deletions cut 4 bases from V and 4 bases from J, with 9 bases between. CDR3 size: 13 residues.

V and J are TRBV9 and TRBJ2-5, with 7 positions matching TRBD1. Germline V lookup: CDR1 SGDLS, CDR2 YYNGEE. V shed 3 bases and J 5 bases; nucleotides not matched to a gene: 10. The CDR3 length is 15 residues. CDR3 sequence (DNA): TGTGCCAGCAGCGAGCCGACAGGGTCGGACGAGACCCAGTACTTC. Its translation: CASSEPTGSDETQYF.

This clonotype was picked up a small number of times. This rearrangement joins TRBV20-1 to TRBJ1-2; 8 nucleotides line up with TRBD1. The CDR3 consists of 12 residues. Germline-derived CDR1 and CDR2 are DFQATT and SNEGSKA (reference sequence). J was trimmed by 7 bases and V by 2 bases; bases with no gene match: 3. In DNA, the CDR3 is TGCAGTGCTAGACCAGGGGGCACTGGCTACACCTTC. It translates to CSARPGGTGYTF.

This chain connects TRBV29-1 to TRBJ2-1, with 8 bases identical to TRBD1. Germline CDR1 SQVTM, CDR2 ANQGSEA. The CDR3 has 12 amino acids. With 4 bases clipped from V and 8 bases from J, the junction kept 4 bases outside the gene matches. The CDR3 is CSVALQGDEQFF. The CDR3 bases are TGCAGCGTTGCGCTACAGGGGGATGAGCAGTTCTTC.

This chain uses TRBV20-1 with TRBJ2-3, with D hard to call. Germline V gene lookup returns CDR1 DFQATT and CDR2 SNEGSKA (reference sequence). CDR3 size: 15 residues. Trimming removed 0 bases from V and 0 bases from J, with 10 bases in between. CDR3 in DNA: TGCAGTGCTAGAGAAGTCAGTAAGAGCACAGATACGCAGTATTTT. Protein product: CSAREVSKSTDTQYF.

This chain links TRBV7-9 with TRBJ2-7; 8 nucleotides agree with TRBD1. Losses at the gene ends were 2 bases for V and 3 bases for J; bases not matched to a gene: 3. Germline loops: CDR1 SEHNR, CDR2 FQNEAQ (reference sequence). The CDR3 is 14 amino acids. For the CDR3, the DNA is TGTGCCAGCAGCTTAACGGGACAGGACTACGAGCAGTACTTC. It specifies CASSLTGQDYEQYF.

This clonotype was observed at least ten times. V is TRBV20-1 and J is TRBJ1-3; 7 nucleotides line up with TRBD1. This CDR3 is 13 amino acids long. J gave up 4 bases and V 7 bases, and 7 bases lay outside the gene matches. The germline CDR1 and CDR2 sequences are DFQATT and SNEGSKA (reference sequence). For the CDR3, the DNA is TGCAGTGTTCTAGACAGGGCGGGAAACACCATATATTTT. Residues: CSVLDRAGNTIYF.

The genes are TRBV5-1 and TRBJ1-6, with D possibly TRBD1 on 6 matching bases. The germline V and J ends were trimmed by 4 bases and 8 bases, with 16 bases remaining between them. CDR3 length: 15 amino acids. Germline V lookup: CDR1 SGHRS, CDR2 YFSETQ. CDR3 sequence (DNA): TGCGCCAGCAGCCCCATAACGACAGGACATTCACCCCTCCACTTT. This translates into CASSPITTGHSPLHF. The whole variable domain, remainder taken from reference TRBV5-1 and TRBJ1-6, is KAGVTQTPRYLIKTRGQQVTLSCSPISGHRSVSWYQQTPGQGLQFLFEYFSETQRNKGNFPGRFSGRQFSNSRSEMNVSTLELGDSALYLCASSPITTGHSPLHFGNGTRLTVT.

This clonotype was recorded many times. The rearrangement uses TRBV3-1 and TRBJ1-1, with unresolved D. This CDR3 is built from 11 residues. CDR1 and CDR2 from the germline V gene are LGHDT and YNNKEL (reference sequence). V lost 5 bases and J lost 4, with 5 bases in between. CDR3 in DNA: TGTGCCAGCAGCAAGACCACTGAAGCTTTCTTT. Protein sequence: CASSKTTEAFF.